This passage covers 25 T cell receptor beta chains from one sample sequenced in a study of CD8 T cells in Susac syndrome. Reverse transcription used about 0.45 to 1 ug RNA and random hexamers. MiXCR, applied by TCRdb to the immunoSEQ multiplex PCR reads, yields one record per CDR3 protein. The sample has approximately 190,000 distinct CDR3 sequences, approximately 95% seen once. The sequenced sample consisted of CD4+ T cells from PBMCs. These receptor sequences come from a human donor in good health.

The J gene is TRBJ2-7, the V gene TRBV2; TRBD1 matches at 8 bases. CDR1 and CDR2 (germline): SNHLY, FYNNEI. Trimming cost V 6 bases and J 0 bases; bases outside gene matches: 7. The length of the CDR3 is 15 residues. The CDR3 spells CASSQTGVLSYEQYF. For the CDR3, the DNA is TGTGCCAGCAGCCAGACAGGGGTCCTCTCCTACGAGCAGTACTTC.

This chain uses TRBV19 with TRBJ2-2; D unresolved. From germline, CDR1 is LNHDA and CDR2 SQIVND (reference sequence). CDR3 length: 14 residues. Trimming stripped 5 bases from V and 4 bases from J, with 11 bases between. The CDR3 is CASSLGWGTGELFF. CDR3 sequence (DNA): TGTGCCAGTAGTCTAGGCTGGGGCACCGGGGAGCTGTTTTTT.

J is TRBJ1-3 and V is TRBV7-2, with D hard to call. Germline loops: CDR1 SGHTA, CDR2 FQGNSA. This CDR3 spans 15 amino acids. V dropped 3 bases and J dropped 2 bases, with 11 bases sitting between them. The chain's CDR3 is CASSFGNGPGNTIYF. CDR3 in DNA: TGTGCCAGCAGCTTTGGCAACGGCCCTGGAAACACCATATATTTT.

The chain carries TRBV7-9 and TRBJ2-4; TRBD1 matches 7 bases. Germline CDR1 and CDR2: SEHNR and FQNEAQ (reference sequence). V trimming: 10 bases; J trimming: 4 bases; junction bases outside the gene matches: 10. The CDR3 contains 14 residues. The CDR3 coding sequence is TGTGCCATAAATCCCGGGACAGCTAAAAACATTCAGTACTTC. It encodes CAINPGTAKNIQYF.

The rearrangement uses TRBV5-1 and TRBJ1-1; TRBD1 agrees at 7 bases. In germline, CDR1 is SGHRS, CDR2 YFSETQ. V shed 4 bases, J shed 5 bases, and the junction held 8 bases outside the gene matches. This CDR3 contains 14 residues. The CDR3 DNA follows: TGCGCCAGCAGCGGTGACAGGGAGGAGACTGAAGCTTTCTTT. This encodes CASSGDREETEAFF.

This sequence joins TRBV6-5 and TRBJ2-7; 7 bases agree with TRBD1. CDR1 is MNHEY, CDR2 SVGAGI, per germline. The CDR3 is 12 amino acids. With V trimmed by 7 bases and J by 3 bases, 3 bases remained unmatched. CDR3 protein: CASNQGVYEQYF. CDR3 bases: TGTGCCAGCAACCAGGGGGTCTACGAGCAGTACTTC.

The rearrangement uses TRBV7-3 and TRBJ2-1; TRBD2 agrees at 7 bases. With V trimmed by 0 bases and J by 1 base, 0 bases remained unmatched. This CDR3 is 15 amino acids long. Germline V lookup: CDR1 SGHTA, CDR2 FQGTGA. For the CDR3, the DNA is TGTGCCAGCAGCTTAACAGCGGGATCCTACAATGAGCAGTTCTTC. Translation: CASSLTAGSYNEQFF.

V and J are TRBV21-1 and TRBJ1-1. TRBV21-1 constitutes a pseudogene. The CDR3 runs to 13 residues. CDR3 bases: TGTGCCAGCAGCACGGACACGAACACTGAAGCTTTCTTT. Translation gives CASSTDTNTEAFF.

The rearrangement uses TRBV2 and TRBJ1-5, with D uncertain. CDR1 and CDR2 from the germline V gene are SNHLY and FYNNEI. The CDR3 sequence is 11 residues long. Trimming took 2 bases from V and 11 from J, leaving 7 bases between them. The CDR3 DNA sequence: TGTGCCAGCAGTGAATTCCGGTCCCAGCATTTT. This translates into CASSEFRSQHF.

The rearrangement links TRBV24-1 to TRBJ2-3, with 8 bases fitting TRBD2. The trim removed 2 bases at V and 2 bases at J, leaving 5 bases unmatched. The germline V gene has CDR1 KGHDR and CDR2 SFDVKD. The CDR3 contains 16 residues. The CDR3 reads CATSDYWRGDTDTQYF. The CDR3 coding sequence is TGTGCCACCAGTGATTACTGGCGGGGGGACACAGATACGCAGTATTTT.

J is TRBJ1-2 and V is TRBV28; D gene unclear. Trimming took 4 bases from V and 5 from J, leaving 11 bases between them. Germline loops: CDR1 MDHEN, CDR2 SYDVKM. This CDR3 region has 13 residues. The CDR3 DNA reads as TGTGCCAGCAGTTCCTCCTTGGGTTATGGCTACACCTTC. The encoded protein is CASSSSLGYGYTF.

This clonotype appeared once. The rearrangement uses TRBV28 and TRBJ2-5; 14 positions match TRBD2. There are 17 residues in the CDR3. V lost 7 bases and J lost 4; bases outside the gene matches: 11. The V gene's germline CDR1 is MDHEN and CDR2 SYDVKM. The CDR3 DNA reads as TGTGCCAGCAACTTTGGGGGGGGACTAGCGGGGGCAGAGACCCAGTACTTC. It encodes CASNFGGGLAGAETQYF.

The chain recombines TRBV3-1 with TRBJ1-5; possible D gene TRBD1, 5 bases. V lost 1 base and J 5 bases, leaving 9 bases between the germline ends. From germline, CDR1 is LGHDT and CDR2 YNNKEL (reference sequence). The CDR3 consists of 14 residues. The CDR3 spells CASSQGQPYQPQHF. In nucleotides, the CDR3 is TGTGCCAGCAGCCAAGGACAGCCATATCAGCCCCAGCATTTT.

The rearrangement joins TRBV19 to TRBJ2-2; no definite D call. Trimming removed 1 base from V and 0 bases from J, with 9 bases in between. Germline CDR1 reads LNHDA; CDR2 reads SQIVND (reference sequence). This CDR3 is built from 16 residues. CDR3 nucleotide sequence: TGTGCCAGTAGTATAGTTTACGCAGCGAACACCGGGGAGCTGTTTTTT. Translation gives CASSIVYAANTGELFF.

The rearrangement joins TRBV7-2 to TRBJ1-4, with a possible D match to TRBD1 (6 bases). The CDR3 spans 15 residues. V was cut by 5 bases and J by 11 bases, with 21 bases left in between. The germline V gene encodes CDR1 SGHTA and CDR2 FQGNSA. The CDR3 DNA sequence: TGTGCCAGCAGCCTGGGCCAGGCAGGGAGGGGGAAACTGTTTTTT. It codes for CASSLGQAGRGKLFF.

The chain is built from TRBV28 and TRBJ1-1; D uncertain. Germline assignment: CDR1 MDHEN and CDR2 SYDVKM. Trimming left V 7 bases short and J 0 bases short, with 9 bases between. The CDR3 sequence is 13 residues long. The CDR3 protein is CASNKRVNTEAFF. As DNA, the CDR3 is TGTGCCAGCAACAAACGGGTGAACACTGAAGCTTTCTTT.

The CDR3 DNA reads as TGCAGCGCTCAGACAGGGTCATGGACTGAAGCTTTCTTT. Translated, it gives CSAQTGSWTEAFF. The chain recombines TRBV29-1 with TRBJ1-1; 7 bases match TRBD1. With 7 bases clipped from V and 5 bases from J, the junction kept 10 bases outside the gene matches. The CDR3 runs to 13 residues. Germline V gene data show CDR1 as SQVTM and CDR2 as ANQGSEA.

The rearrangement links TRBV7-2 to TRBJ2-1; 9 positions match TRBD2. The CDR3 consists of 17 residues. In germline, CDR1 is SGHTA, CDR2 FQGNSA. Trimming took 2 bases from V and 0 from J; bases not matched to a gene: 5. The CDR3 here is CASSLKRRGGSYNEQFF. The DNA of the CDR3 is TGTGCCAGCAGCTTAAAAAGGCGGGGGGGCTCCTACAATGAGCAGTTCTTC.

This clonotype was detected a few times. The chain's CDR3 is CSVGGGQETQYF. DNA of the CDR3: TGCAGCGTTGGTGGTGGACAAGAGACCCAGTACTTC. The V and J genes are TRBV29-1 and TRBJ2-5; D remains ambiguous. Trimming left V 4 bases short and J 2 bases short, with 8 bases between. The germline CDR1 and CDR2 sequences are SQVTM and ANQGSEA. This CDR3 comprises 12 residues.

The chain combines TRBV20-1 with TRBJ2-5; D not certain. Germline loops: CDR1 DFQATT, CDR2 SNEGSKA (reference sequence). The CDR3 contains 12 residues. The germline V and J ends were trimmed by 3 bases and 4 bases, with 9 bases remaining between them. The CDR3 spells CSARERGETQYF. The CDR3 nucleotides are TGCAGTGCTAGGGAGCGTGGAGAGACCCAGTACTTC.

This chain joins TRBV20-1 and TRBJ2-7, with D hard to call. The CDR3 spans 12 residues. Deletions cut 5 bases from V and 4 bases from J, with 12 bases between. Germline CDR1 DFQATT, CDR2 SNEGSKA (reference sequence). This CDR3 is CSAGPDSYEQYV. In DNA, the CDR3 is TGCAGTGCTGGTCCTGACTCGTACGAGCAGTACGTC.

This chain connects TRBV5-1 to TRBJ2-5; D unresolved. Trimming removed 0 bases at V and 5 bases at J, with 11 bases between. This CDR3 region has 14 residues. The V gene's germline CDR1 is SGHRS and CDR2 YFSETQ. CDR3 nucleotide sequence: TGCGCCAGCAGCTTGGAACCAAAACGGGAGACCCAGTACTTC. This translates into CASSLEPKRETQYF.

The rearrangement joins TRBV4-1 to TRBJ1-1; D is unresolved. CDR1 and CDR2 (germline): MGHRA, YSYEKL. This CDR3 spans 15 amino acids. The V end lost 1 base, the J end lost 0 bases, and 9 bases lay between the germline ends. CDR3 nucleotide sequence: TGCGCCAGCAGCCAAGGGCCTTCCGTGAACACTGAAGCTTTCTTT. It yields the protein CASSQGPSVNTEAFF.

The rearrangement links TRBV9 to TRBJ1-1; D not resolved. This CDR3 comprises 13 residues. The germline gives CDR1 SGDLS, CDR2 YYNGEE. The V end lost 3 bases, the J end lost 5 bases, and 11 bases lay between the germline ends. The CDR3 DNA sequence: TGTGCCAGCAGCGCGACGGGCTGGACTGAAGCTTTCTTT. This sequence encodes CASSATGWTEAFF.

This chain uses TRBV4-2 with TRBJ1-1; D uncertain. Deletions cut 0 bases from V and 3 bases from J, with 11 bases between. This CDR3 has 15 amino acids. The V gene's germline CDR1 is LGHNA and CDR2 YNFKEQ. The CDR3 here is CASSQEIGSHTEAFF. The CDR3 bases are TGTGCCAGCAGCCAAGAAATAGGGTCTCACACTGAAGCTTTCTTT.